This paragraph reports one T cell receptor beta chain. The antigen is undetermined. The entry originates in a study of T cell responses to AZD1222 COVID-19 vaccine. Whole-study findings and limits: Close to half of spike-specific TCRs reportedly recognize unmutated variant regions. Two AZD1222 doses significantly raised spike-specific TCR breadth and depth over controls. Regions 160-218 and 743-854 dominated among vaccine-associated CD4 TCRs spanning spike.

Measured with immunoSEQ multiplex PCR; TCRdb has only the in-frame clones, and not every one. The data show roughly 28,000 clones, 93% seen once. The sequence was collected from an adult in good health. Specimen: peripheral blood, collected on day 0 of AZD1222 vaccination.

The CDR3 loop is CASSTRTAEAFF. The CDR3 DNA sequence: TGTGCCAGCAGTACCCGTACGGCTGAAGCTTTCTTT. The chain links TRBV28 to TRBJ1-1; no clear D gene. Trimming took 5 bases from V and 6 from J, leaving 10 bases between them. The germline V gene has CDR1 MDHEN and CDR2 SYDVKM. The CDR3 extends over 12 amino acids.